The clone carrying this TCR beta chain was detected once. Here immunoSEQ multiplex PCR was the method, and the copy in TCRdb shows in-frame clones only, minus some. In the table there are fewer than 350,000 clones, 88% of which are singletons. The data were obtained in a study of blood T cell repertoires in COVID-19. V lost 7 bases, J lost 5 bases, and 8 bases lay in between. Looked up from germline, CDR1 is SQVTM and CDR2 is ANQGSEA. The CDR3 loop spans 10 amino acids. The genes are TRBV29-1 and TRBJ2-5, with D maybe TRBD1 (5 bases). Material for sequencing was peripheral blood. The sequence was obtained from a woman in her twenties or thirties with COVID-19, enrolled during active disease. CDR3 nucleotide sequence: TGCAGCGCTGGGGCGGAGACCCAGTACTTC. Translating it yields CSAGAETQYF.